These 4 T cell receptor beta chains share one sample of origin, sequenced in a study of beta chain features in type 1 diabetes. For these receptors, no antigen is known. Sequenced material consisted of expressed TCRB transcripts (all of the isolated RNA was reverse transcribed). Profiling relied on immunoSEQ multiplex PCR, and the TCRdb table lists in-frame clones only, not all of them. This table holds around 100,000 clones, 25% to 35% found once. Study results and limitations: Moderate yet significant TCRB CDR3 shortening was seen in Type 1 diabetes patients in all four CD4+ subsets.

The sample consisted of central memory CD4+ T cells from blood. All receptors derive from a woman between 18 and 29 years old with type 1 diabetes.

This clone was detected only a few times. The chain couples TRBV5-1 to TRBJ2-3, with TRBD2 matching 9 bases. CDR1 is SGHRS, CDR2 YFSETQ, per germline. This CDR3 is built from 15 residues. The J segment lost 5 bases and the V segment lost 6 bases, leaving 10 bases of the junction unmatched. CDR3 sequence: CASTRVAGEVDTQYF. The DNA for the CDR3 is TGCGCCAGCACGAGGGTAGCGGGAGAGGTAGATACGCAGTATTTT.

The chain combines TRBV11-2 with TRBJ1-1; 10 bases map to TRBD1. Germline V gene sequence: CDR1 SGHAT, CDR2 FQNNGV. CDR3 length: 15 residues. The V gene end was trimmed by 4 bases and the J gene end by 4 bases; junction bases not matched to a gene: 6. The CDR3, as DNA: TGTGCCAGCAGCTCCGGGGACAGGGGAATCACTGAAGCTTTCTTT. This encodes CASSSGDRGITEAFF.

On this clone itself: The same CDR3 is also encoded by other DNA sequences in this sample. CDR3 sequence: CASSLGRNYGYTF. In nucleotides, the CDR3 is TGTGCCAGCAGCTTGGGCAGGAATTATGGCTACACCTTC. This chain connects TRBV5-6 to TRBJ1-2; no definite D call. Germline V gene lookup returns CDR1 SGHDT and CDR2 YYEEEE. The CDR3 is 13 residues long. V lost 0 bases, J lost 5 bases, and 8 bases lay in between.

This clone was detected only a few times. The CDR3 DNA reads TGTGCCAGCAGCTTGGACAGAGATGGCTACACCTTC. This encodes CASSLDRDGYTF. The V call is TRBV5-5, the J call TRBJ1-2; D unresolved. There are 12 residues in the CDR3. V shed 0 bases and J shed 6 bases, with 6 bases lying between them. Germline assignment: CDR1 SGHKS and CDR2 YYEKEE (reference sequence).